The clone carrying this TCR beta chain has only one observation. These data come from a study of cytomegalovirus exposure and HLA in healthy donors. V shed 3 bases and J shed 3 bases, with 15 bases lying between them. The CDR3 extends over 15 amino acids. From germline, CDR1 is SGHNT and CDR2 YYREEE (reference sequence). Sequenced by immunoSEQ multiplex PCR; TCRdb stores in-frame clones only, minus some. The table has about 120,000 clones, 88% seen once. The rearrangement joins TRBV5-4 to TRBJ1-1; perhaps TRBD1 as D (5 bases). This receptor was obtained from a woman under 30 in good health and CMV-seropositive. Sequenced: PBMCs. CDR3 amino acids: CASSSERGGDTEAFF. In DNA, the CDR3 is TGTGCCAGCAGCTCAGAACGGGGGGGGGACACTGAAGCTTTCTTT.